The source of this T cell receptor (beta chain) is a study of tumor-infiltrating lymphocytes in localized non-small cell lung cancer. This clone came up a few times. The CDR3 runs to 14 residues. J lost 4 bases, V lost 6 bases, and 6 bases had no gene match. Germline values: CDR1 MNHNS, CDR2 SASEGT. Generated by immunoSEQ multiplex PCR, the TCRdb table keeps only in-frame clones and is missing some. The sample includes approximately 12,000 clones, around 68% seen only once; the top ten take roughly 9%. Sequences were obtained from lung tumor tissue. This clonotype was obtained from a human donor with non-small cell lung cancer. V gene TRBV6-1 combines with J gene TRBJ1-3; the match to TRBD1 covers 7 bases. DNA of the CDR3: TGTGCCAGCAGAATACAGGGGTACGGAAACACCATATATTTT. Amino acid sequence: CASRIQGYGNTIYF.